Below, 24 T cell receptor beta chains from the same sample are listed, as sequenced in a study of identical twins. TCRdb processed the 5' RACE reads anew with MiXCR; each CDR3 protein has one entry. The profile covers 200,000 or so distinct CDR3 sequences, with about 7.5% appearing a single time and less than 2% taken by the ten largest. This sample also belongs to another study, concerning yellow fever vaccine responses in identical twins.

The specimen was memory (CD45RO+) T cells sorted from blood. The receptor set was obtained from a woman between 18 and 29 years old in good health.

This clonotype has a count of ten or more. The CDR3 loop reads CASSPLNLGANYGYTF. The CDR3 region has the DNA TGTGCCAGCAGTCCGCTGAACCTGGGAGCTAACTATGGCTACACCTTC. The chain employs TRBV12-3 or TRBV12-4 and TRBJ1-2; D remains unclear. The CDR3 is made up of 16 amino acids. V lost 5 bases to trimming and J lost 0 bases, with 16 bases between them.

This clonotype came up a few times. This chain uses TRBV5-1 with TRBJ2-5, with D possibly matching TRBD1 (6 bases). The V end lost 4 bases, the J end lost 5 bases, and 12 bases lay between the germline ends. Germline V lookup: CDR1 SGHRS, CDR2 YFSETQ. This CDR3 is built from 13 residues. Here the CDR3 reads CASSLQGFETQYF. The CDR3 DNA sequence: TGCGCCAGCAGCCTACAGGGATTTGAGACCCAGTACTTC.

This clonotype was found many times. The chain employs TRBV20-1 and TRBJ2-5; 14 nucleotides line up with TRBD2. Germline loops: CDR1 DFQATT, CDR2 SNEGSKA (reference sequence). V was clipped by 5 bases and J by 5 bases; unmatched bases: 7. The CDR3 runs 15 residues. The CDR3 DNA is TGCAGTGCTTCGACTAGCGGGAGGGAGTTCGAGACCCAGTACTTC. This gives the protein CSASTSGREFETQYF.

The V gene is TRBV3-1, the J gene TRBJ2-2, with D perhaps TRBD2 (5 bases). CDR3 size: 17 residues. V dropped 7 bases and J dropped 1 base, with 19 bases sitting between them. Looked up from germline, CDR1 is LGHDT and CDR2 is YNNKEL (reference sequence). The CDR3 DNA is TGTGCCAGCACCCAGGAGGTCCCGCGGGTGAACACCGGGGAGCTGTTTTTT. Encoded protein: CASTQEVPRVNTGELFF.

V usage is TRBV18 and J usage is TRBJ2-1; D unresolved. CDR3 size: 15 residues. V was trimmed by 5 bases and J by 2 bases, leaving 13 bases between them. The V gene's germline CDR1 is KGHSH and CDR2 LQKENI. CDR3 region: CASSVDKKPYNEQFF. CDR3 nucleotides: TGTGCCAGCTCAGTCGACAAGAAACCCTACAATGAGCAGTTCTTC.

The table lists this clonotype with a few counts. The chain links TRBV7-2 to TRBJ2-7; D is uncertain. Per the germline V gene, CDR1 is SGHTA and CDR2 is FQGNSA. Trimming pared 5 bases from V and 2 bases from J, leaving 7 bases between. The CDR3 loop spans 12 amino acids. The CDR3 here is CASSPRPYEQYF. The CDR3 DNA sequence: TGTGCCAGCAGCCCTCGGCCCTACGAGCAGTACTTC.

This sequence joins TRBV7-2 and TRBJ2-2; D possibly corresponds to TRBD1 (6 bases). Germline V CDR1 and CDR2: SGHTA, FQGNSA. The CDR3 runs 15 residues. Trimming removed 2 bases at V and 8 bases at J, with 15 bases between. The CDR3 DNA follows: TGTGCCAGCAGCTTATCGGGACACTCGTATGGGGAGCTGTTTTTT. Protein sequence: CASSLSGHSYGELFF.

This chain joins TRBV3-1 and TRBJ2-1; D gene uncertain. V was cut by 1 base and J by 6 bases, with 13 bases left in between. CDR3 length: 15 residues. CDR1 is LGHDT, CDR2 YNNKEL, per germline (reference sequence). DNA for the CDR3: TGTGCCAGCAGCCAAGGGGTCTCGTCCGTCAATGAGCAGTTCTTC. This codes for CASSQGVSSVNEQFF.

This clonotype was seen only a few times. J is TRBJ2-5 and V is TRBV29-1; D uncertain. This CDR3 contains 13 residues. Trimming stripped 4 bases from V and 5 bases from J, with 14 bases between. Per germline, CDR1 SQVTM and CDR2 ANQGSEA. The CDR3 protein is CSVVGPFHETQYF. For the CDR3, the DNA is TGCAGCGTTGTAGGCCCTTTTCACGAGACCCAGTACTTC.

This clonotype was recorded many times. The V gene is TRBV7-2, the J gene TRBJ2-7, with a tentative D call TRBD1 (5 bases). Trimming shortened V by 1 base and J by 3 bases, and 10 bases separated the two germline ends. There are 14 residues in the CDR3. Germline lookup yields CDR1 SGHTA and CDR2 FQGNSA. CDR3 DNA: TGTGCCAGCAGCTTAGTGGGGCAAGACTACGAGCAGTACTTC. Its protein product is CASSLVGQDYEQYF.

The sample holds a few counts of this clonotype. J is TRBJ1-5 and V is TRBV28; 8 nucleotides match TRBD1. There are 14 residues in the CDR3. Unmatched junction bases numbered 3, after V lost 2 bases and J lost 6 bases. Germline CDR1 MDHEN, CDR2 SYDVKM. In DNA form, the CDR3 reads TGTGCCAGCAGTTTAATCAGGGGGCTTCAGCCCCAGCATTTT. Its protein product is CASSLIRGLQPQHF.

CDR3 amino acids: CACCPNWTSGTTDTQYF. The CDR3 bases are TGTGCCTGCTGCCCTAACTGGACTAGCGGGACGACAGATACGCAGTATTTT. This chain links TRBV3-1 with TRBJ2-3, with 12 bases aligning to TRBD2. Germline V lookup: CDR1 LGHDT, CDR2 YNNKEL (reference sequence). Germline trimming cut 11 bases from V and 3 bases from J; bases unmatched to any gene: 15. CDR3 size: 17 residues.

There are many counts of this clonotype. V and J are TRBV7-9 and TRBJ2-7; possibly TRBD1 for D (5 bases). Per germline, CDR1 SEHNR and CDR2 FQNEAQ (reference sequence). Trimming left V 0 bases short and J 6 bases short, with 12 bases between. The CDR3 spans 14 residues. DNA for the CDR3: TGTGCCAGCAGCTTAGCTTCGACAGTTGGCGAGCAGTACTTC. Its translation is CASSLASTVGEQYF.

This clonotype was counted only a few times. The chain recombines TRBV19 with TRBJ2-2; D is ambiguous. The CDR3 loop spans 14 amino acids. CDR1 and CDR2 from the germline V gene are LNHDA and SQIVND (reference sequence). V lost 3 bases to trimming and J lost 6 bases, with 11 bases between them. Here the CDR3 DNA reads TGTGCCAGTAGTATTCCAAACCCAGCCGGGGAGCTGTTTTTT. This sequence encodes CASSIPNPAGELFF.

Ten or more counts support this clonotype. J is TRBJ2-1 and V is TRBV5-1; D ambiguous. CDR3 length: 16 residues. Trimming pared 3 bases from V and 1 base from J, leaving 14 bases between. In germline, CDR1 is SGHRS, CDR2 YFSETQ. Here the CDR3 DNA reads TGCGCCAGCAGCTCCCCTCCGGGCCGATCCTACAATGAGCAGTTCTTC. Amino acid sequence: CASSSPPGRSYNEQFF.

This chain joins TRBV20-1 and TRBJ2-2, with D hard to call. V lost 5 bases and J 0 bases, leaving 7 bases between the germline ends. Germline V gene lookup returns CDR1 DFQATT and CDR2 SNEGSKA (reference sequence). The CDR3 runs to 13 residues. This chain's CDR3 is CSAFTPNTGELFF. The CDR3 region has the DNA TGCAGTGCTTTCACCCCGAACACCGGGGAGCTGTTTTTT.

This clonotype has only a few counts. V is TRBV4-3 and J is TRBJ2-7, with 8 bases matching TRBD2. This CDR3 is built from 16 residues. V lost 7 bases and J lost 1; bases outside the gene matches: 12. CDR1 LGHNA and CDR2 YSLEER come from the germline V gene. The CDR3 here is CASKRTGLAISYEQYF. The CDR3 nucleotides read TGCGCCAGCAAAAGAACCGGACTAGCAATATCCTACGAGCAGTACTTC.

This clonotype was found many times. The chain is built from TRBV6-2 or TRBV6-3 and TRBJ1-1, with 12 bases that match TRBD1. Germline loops: CDR1 MNHEY, CDR2 SVGEGT. V trimming: 5 bases; J trimming: 6 bases; junction bases outside the gene matches: 13. This CDR3 region has 17 residues. The CDR3 sequence is CASSAGTGGSWGAEAFF. The CDR3 DNA sequence: TGTGCCAGCAGTGCCGGGACAGGGGGCTCCTGGGGCGCTGAAGCTTTCTTT.

V gene TRBV11-1 combines with J gene TRBJ1-1; 9 bases map to TRBD1. The CDR3 is 15 residues long. Germline CDR1 and CDR2: SGHAT and FQDESV (reference sequence). The junction had 13 bases not matched to a gene; V was cut back by 6 bases and J by 8 bases. CDR3 sequence: CASSIPGQGMVEAFF. DNA for the CDR3: TGTGCCAGCAGTATCCCGGGACAGGGAATGGTAGAAGCTTTCTTT. The complete variable domain, with remaining parts taken from reference TRBV11-1 and TRBJ1-1, reads EAEVAQSPRYKITEKSQAVAFWCDPISGHATLYWYRQILGQGPELLVQFQDESVVDDSQLPKDRFSAERLKGVDSTLKIQPAELGDSAMYLCASSIPGQGMVEAFFGQGTRLTVV.

This clonotype appeared many times. The V and J genes are TRBV15 and TRBJ2-2; the D is unclear. Trimming stripped 1 base from V and 8 bases from J, with 8 bases between. The length of the CDR3 is 13 residues. Germline CDR1 LNHNV, CDR2 YYDKDF (reference sequence). For the CDR3, the DNA is TGTGCCACCAGCAGAGGGGGTACAGGGGAGCTGTTTTTT. It yields the protein CATSRGGTGELFF.

CDR3 sequence (DNA): TGCAGTGCGAGGATCAGGGCGGGGGGCTACACCTTC. Its translation: CSARIRAGGYTF. This chain joins TRBV20-1 and TRBJ1-2; the D gene is possibly TRBD1 (5 bases). The germline gives CDR1 DFQATT, CDR2 SNEGSKA (reference sequence). Trimming took off 6 bases at V and 8 bases at J, with 16 bases between the two ends. The CDR3 has 12 residues.

This clonotype was detected a few times. The V call is TRBV12-3 or TRBV12-4, the J call TRBJ2-7; the match to TRBD2 covers 7 bases. After removal of 6 bases from V and 2 bases from J, the junction contained 1 base not matched to a gene. There are 12 residues in the CDR3. The CDR3 nucleotides are TGTGCCAGCAGGCGGGAGACCTACGAGCAGTACTTC. It is translated as CASRRETYEQYF.

This chain uses TRBV2 with TRBJ2-2, with 8 positions matching TRBD1. CDR1 and CDR2 from the germline V gene are SNHLY and FYNNEI. V gave up 7 bases and J gave up 5 bases; unmatched junction bases: 6. The CDR3 loop spans 14 amino acids. Written as DNA, the CDR3 is TGTGCCAGCAATTGGGACAGGCAAACCGGGGAGCTGTTTTTT. Its translation is CASNWDRQTGELFF.

This clonotype was found many times. The chain carries TRBV2 and TRBJ1-5; D is uncertain. V lost 4 bases, J lost 2 bases, and 12 bases lay in between. This CDR3 is built from 15 residues. In germline, CDR1 is SNHLY, CDR2 FYNNEI. DNA for the CDR3: TGTGCCAGCAGTGTTTCACCGGGCGGCAATCAGCCCCAGCATTTT. Translating gives CASSVSPGGNQPQHF.